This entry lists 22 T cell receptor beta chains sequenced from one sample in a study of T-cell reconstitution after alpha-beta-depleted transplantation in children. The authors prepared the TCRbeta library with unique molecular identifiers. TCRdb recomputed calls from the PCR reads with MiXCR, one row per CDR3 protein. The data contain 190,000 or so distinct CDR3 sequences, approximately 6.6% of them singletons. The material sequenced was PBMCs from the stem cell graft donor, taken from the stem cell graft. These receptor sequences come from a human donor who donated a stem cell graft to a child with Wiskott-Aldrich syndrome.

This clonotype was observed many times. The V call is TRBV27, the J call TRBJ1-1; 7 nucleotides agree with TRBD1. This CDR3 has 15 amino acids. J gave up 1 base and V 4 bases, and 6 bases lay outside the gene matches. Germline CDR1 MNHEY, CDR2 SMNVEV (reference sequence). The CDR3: CASSSSGQPNTEAFF. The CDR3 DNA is TGTGCCAGCAGTTCATCGGGACAGCCGAACACTGAAGCTTTCTTT.

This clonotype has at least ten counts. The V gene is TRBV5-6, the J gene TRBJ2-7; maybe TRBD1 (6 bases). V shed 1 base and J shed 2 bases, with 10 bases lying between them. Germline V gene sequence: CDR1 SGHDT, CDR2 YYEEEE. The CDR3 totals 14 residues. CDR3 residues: CASSLRGITYEQYF. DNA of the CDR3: TGTGCCAGCAGCTTGAGGGGGATAACCTACGAGCAGTACTTC.

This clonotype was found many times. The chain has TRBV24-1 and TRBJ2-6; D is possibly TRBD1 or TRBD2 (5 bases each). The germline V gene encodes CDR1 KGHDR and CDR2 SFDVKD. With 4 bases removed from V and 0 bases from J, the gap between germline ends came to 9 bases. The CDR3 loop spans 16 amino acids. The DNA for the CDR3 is TGTGCCACCAGTGAGGGACGGATCTCTGGGGCCAACGTCCTGACTTTC. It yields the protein CATSEGRISGANVLTF.

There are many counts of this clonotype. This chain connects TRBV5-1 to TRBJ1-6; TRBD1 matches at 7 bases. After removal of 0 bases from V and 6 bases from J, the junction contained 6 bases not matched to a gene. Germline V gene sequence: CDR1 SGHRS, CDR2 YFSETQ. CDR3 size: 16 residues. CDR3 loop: CASSLVGGQPNSPLHF. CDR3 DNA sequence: TGCGCCAGCAGCTTGGTCGGGGGACAGCCTAATTCACCCCTCCACTTT.

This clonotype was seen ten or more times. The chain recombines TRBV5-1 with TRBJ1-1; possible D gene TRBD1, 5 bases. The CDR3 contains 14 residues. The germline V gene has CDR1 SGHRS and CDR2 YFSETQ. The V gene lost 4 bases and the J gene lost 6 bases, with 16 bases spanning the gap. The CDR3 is CASSQEGLVAEAFF. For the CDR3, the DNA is TGCGCCAGCAGCCAAGAGGGACTTGTTGCTGAAGCTTTCTTT.

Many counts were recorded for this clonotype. CDR3 in amino acids: CASSPKSQVGETQYF. The CDR3 bases are TGTGCCAGCTCACCCAAGAGTCAGGTCGGAGAGACCCAGTACTTC. This sequence joins TRBV18 and TRBJ2-5; no reliable D call. V shed 3 bases and J shed 4 bases, with 15 bases lying between them. This CDR3 is built from 15 residues. The germline V gene encodes CDR1 KGHSH and CDR2 LQKENI. Looking up the rest from reference TRBV18 and TRBJ2-5 gives the full variable domain: NAGVMQNPRHLVRRRGQEARLRCSPMKGHSHVYWYRQLPEEGLKFMVYLQKENIIDESGMPKERFSAEFPKEGPSILRIQQVVRGDSAAYFCASSPKSQVGETQYFGPGTRLLVL.

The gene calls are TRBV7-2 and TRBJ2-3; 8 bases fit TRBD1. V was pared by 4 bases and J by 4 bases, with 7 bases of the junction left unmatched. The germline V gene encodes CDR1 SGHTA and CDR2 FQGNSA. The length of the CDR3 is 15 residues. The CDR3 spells CASSSYGQGADTQYF. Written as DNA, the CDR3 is TGTGCCAGCAGCTCATACGGACAGGGCGCAGATACGCAGTATTTT.

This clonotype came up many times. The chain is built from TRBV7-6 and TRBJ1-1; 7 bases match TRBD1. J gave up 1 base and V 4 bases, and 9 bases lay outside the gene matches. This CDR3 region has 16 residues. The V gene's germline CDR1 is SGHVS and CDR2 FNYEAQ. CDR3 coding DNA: TGTGCCAGCAGCTCCCGGGACAGAGATGAGAACACTGAAGCTTTCTTT. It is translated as CASSSRDRDENTEAFF.

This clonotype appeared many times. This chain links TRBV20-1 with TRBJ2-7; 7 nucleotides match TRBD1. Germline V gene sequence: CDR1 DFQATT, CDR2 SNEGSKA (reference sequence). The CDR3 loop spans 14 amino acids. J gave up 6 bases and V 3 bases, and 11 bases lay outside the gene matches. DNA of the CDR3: TGCAGTGCTAGGTTCGGGACAGCCCTTGGCGAGCAGTACTTC. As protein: CSARFGTALGEQYF.

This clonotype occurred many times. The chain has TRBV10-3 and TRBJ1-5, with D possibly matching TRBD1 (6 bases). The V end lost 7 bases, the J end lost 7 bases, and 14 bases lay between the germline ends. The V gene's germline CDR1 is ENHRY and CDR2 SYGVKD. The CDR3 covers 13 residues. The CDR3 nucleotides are TGTGCCATCACGGGGGGCTTGGGGCAGCCCCAGCATTTT. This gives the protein CAITGGLGQPQHF.

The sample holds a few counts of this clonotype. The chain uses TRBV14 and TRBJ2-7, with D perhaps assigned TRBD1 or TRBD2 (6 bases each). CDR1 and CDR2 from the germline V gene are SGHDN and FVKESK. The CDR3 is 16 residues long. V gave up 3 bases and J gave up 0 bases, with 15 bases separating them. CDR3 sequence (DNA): TGTGCCAGCAGCCACATCGGAGGGGGTAGCTCCTACGAGCAGTACTTC. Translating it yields CASSHIGGGSSYEQYF.

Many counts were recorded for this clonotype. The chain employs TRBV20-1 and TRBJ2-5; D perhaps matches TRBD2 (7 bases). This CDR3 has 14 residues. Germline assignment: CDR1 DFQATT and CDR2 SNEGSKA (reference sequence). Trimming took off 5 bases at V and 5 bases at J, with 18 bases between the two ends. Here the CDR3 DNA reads TGCAGTGCTCCCCTTGAGGGGGGGTGGGAGACCCAGTACTTC. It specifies CSAPLEGGWETQYF.

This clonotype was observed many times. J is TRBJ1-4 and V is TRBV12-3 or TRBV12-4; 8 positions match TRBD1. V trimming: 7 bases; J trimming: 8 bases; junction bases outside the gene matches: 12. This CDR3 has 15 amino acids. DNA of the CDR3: TGTGCCAGCACCGTCTCGACAGGGGCGAGGGAAAAACTGTTTTTT. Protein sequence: CASTVSTGAREKLFF.

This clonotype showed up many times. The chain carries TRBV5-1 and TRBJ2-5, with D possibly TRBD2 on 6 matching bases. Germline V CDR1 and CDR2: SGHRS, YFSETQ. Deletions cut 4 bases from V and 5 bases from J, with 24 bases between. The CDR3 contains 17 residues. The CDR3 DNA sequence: TGCGCCAGCAGCAAAGGAGGCCGGCCCGGGAGCGGGGAGACCCAGTACTTC. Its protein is CASSKGGRPGSGETQYF.

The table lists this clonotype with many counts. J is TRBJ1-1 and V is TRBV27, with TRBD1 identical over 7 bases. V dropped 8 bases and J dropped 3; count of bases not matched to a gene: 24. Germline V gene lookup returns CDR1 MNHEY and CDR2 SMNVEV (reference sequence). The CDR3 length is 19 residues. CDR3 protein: CASRRRQGILFPKDTEAFF. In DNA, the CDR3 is TGTGCCAGCCGGAGAAGACAGGGAATCCTATTCCCTAAAGACACTGAAGCTTTCTTT.

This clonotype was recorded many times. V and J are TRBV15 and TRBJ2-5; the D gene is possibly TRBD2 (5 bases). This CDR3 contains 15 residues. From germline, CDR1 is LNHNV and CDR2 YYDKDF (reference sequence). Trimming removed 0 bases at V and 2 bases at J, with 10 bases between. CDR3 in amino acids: CATSRDPGIQETQYF. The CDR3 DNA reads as TGTGCCACCAGCAGAGATCCGGGGATTCAAGAGACCCAGTACTTC.

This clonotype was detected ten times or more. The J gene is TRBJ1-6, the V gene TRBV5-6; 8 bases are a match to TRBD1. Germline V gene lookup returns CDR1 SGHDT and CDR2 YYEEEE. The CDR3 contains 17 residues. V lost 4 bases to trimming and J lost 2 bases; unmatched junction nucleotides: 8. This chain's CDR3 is CASSPSDRETYNSPLHF. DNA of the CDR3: TGTGCCAGCAGCCCCTCGGACAGGGAAACCTATAATTCACCCCTCCACTTT.

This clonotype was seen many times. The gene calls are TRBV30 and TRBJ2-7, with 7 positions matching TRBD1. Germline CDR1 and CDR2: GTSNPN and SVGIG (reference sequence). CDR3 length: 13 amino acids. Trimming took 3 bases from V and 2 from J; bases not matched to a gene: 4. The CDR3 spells CAWRSTGAYEQYF. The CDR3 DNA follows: TGTGCCTGGAGATCCACAGGGGCCTACGAGCAGTACTTC. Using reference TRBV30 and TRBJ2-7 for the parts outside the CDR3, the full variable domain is SQTIHQWPATLVQPVGSPLSLECTVEGTSNPNLYWYRQAAGRGLQLLFYSVGIGQISSEVPQNLSASRPQDRQFILSSKKLLLSDSGFYLCAWRSTGAYEQYFGPGTRLTVT.

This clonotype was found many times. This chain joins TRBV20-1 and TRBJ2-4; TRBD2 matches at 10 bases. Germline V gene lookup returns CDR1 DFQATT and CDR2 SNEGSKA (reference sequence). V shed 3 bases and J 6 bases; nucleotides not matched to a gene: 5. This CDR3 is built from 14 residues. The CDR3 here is CSASRSSGRNIQYF. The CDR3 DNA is TGCAGTGCTAGTCGGTCTAGCGGGAGAAACATTCAGTACTTC.

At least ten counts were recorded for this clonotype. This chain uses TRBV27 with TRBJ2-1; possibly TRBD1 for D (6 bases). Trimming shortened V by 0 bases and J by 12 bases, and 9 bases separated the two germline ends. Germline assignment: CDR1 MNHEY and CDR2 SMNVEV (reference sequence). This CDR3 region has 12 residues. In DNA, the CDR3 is TGTGCCAGCAGTTTATCGGGGACACGGCAGTTCTTC. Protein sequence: CASSLSGTRQFF.

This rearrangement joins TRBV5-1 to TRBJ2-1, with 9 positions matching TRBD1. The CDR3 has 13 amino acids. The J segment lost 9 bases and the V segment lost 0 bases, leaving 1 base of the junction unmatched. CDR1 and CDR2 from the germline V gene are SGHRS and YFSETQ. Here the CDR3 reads CASSLDRGPEQFF. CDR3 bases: TGCGCCAGCAGCTTGGACAGGGGGCCTGAGCAGTTCTTC.

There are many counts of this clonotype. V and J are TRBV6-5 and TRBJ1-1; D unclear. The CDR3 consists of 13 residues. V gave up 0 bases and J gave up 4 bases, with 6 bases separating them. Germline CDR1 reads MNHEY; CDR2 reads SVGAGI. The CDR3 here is CASSYSGGTEAFF. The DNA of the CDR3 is TGTGCCAGCAGTTACTCGGGCGGCACTGAAGCTTTCTTT.